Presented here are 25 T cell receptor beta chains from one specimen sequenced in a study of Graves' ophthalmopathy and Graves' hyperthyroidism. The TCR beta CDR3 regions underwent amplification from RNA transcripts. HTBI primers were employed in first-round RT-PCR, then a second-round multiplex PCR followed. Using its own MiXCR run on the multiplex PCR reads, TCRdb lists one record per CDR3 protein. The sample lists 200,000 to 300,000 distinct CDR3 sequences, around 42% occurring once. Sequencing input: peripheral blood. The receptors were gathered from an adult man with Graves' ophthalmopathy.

CDR3: CASSPSSPSWAQYF. The CDR3 DNA reads as TGTGCCAGCAGCCCCTCTAGTCCATCGTGGGCCCAGTACTTC. The chain links TRBV9 to TRBJ2-5; D not resolved. This CDR3 is 14 amino acids long. Germline CDR1 SGDLS, CDR2 YYNGEE. Between the trimmed V and J ends, which lost 4 bases and 9 bases, there was a span of 19 bases.

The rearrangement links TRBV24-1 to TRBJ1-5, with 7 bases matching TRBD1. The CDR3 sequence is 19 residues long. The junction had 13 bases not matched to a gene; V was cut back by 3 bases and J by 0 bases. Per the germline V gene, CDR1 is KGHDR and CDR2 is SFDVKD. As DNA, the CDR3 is TGTGCCACCAGTGATACTAGGGGGCGCGGGGTTTATAGCAATCAGCCCCAGCATTTT. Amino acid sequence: CATSDTRGRGVYSNQPQHF.

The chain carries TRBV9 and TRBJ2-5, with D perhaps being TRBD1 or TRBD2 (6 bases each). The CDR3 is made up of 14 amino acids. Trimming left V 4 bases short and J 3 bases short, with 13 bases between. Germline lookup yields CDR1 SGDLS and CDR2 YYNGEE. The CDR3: CASSLGGIEETQYF. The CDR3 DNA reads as TGTGCCAGCAGCTTAGGGGGGATCGAAGAGACCCAGTACTTC. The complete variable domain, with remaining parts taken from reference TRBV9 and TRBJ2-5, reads DSGVTQTPKHLITATGQRVTLRCSPRSGDLSVYWYQQSLDQGLQFLIQYYNGEERAKGNILERFSAQQFPDLHSELNLSSLELGDSALYFCASSLGGIEETQYFGPGTRLLVL.

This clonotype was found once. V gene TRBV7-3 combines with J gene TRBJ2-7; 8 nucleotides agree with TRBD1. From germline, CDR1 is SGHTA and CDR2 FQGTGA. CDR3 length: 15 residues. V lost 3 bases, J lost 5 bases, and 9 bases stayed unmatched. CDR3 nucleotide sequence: TGTGCCAGCAGCTTGGACAGGGTGAAGGAGGACGAGCAGTACTTC. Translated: CASSLDRVKEDEQYF.

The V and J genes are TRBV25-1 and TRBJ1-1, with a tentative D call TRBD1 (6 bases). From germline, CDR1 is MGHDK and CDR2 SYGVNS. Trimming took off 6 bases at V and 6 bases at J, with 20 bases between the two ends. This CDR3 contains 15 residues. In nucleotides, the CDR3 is TGTGCCAGCAGCCAAGTTACAGGGCCGGATCCTGAAGCTTTCTTT. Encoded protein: CASSQVTGPDPEAFF. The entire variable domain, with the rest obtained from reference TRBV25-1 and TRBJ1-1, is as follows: EADIYQTPRYLVIGTGKKITLECSQTMGHDKMYWYQQDPGMELHLIHYSYGVNSTEKGDLSSESTVSRIRTEHFPLTLESARPSHTSQYLCASSQVTGPDPEAFFGQGTRLTVV.

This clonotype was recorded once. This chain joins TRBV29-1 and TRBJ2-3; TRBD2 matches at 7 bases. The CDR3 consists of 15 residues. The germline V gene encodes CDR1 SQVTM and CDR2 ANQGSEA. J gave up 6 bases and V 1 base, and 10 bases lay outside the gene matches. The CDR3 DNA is TGCAGCGTTGAAGGGGTGGGCGGGAGCGCGGATACGCAGTATTTT. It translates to CSVEGVGGSADTQYF.

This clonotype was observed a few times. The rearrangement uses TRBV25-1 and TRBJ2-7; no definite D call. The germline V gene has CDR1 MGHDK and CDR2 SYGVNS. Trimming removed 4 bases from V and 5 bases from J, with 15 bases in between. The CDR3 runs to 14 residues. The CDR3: CASSGAGPLDEQYF. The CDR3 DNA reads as TGTGCCAGCAGTGGGGCCGGGCCACTTGACGAGCAGTACTTC.

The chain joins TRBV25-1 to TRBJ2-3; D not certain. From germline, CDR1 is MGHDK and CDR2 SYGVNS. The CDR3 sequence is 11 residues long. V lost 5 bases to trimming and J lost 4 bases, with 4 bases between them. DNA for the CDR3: TGTGCCAGCAGTTGGGCAGATACGCAGTATTTT. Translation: CASSWADTQYF.

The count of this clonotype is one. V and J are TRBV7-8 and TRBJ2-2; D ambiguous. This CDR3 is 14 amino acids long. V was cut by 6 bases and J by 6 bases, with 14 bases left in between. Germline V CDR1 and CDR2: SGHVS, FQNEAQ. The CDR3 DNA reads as TGTGCCAGCAGTGAGGAAGATGAGGCCGGGGAGCTGTTTTTT. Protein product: CASSEEDEAGELFF. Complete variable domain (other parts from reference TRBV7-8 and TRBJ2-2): GAGVSQSPRYKVAKRGQDVALRCDPISGHVSLFWYQQALGQGPEFLTYFQNEAQLDKSGLPSDRFFAERPEGSVSTLKIQRTQQEDSAVYLCASSEEDEAGELFFGEGSRLTVL.

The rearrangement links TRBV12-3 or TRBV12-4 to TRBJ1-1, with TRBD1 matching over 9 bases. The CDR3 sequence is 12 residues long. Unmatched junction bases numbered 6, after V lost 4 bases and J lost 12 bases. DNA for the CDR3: TGTGCCAGCAGTTGGGGACAGGGTGGAACTTTCTTT. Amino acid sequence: CASSWGQGGTFF.

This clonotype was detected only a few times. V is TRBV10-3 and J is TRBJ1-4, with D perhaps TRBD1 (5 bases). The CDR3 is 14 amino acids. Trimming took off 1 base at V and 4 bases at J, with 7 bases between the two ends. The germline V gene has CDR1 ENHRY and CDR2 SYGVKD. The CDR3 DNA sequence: TGTGCCATCAGTGAGTTGGGACTTAATGAAAAACTGTTTTTT. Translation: CAISELGLNEKLFF.

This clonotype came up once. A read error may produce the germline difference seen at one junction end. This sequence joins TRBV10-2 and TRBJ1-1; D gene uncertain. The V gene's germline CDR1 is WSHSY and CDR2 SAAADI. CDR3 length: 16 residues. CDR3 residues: CASSEIYWLLNTEALF. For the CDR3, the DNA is TGCGCCAGCAGTGAAATCTATTGGCTCCTGAACACTGAAGCTCTCTTT.

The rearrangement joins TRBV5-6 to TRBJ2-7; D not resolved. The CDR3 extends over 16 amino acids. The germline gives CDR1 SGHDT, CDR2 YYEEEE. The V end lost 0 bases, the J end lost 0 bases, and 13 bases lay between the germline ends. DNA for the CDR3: TGTGCCAGCAGCTTGGTTAGACATGTGAACTCCTACGAGCAGTACTTC. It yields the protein CASSLVRHVNSYEQYF.

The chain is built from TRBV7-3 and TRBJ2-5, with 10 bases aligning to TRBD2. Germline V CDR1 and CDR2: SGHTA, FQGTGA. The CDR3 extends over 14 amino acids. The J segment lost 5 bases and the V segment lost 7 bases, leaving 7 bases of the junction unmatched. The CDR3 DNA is TGTGCCAGCACCGTAGCGGGGGGCGGGGAGACCCAGTACTTC. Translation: CASTVAGGGETQYF. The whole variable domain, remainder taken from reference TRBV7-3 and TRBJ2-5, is GAGVSQTPSNKVTEKGKYVELRCDPISGHTALYWYRQSLGQGPEFLIYFQGTGAADDSGLPNDRFFAVRPEGSVSTLKIQRTERGDSAVYLCASTVAGGGETQYFGPGTRLLVL.

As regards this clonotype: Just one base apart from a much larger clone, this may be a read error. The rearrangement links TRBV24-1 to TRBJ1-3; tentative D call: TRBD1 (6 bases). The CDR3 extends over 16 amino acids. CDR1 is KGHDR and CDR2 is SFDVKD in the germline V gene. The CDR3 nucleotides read TGTGCCGCCAGTGACCCACAGGGAGGCTCTGGAAACACCATATATTTT. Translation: CAASDPQGGSGNTIYF.

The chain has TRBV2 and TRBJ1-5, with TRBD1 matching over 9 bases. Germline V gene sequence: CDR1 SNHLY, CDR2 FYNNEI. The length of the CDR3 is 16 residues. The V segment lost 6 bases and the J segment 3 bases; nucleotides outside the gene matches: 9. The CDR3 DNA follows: TGTGCCAGCAGCCCAACGGGACAGGGTATCAATCAGCCCCAGCATTTT. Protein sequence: CASSPTGQGINQPQHF.

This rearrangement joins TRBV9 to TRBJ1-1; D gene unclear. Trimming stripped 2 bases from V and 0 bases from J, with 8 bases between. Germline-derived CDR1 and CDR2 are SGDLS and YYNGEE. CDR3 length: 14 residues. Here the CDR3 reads CASSVGILNTEAFF. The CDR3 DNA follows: TGTGCCAGCAGCGTGGGCATTTTGAACACTGAAGCTTTCTTT.

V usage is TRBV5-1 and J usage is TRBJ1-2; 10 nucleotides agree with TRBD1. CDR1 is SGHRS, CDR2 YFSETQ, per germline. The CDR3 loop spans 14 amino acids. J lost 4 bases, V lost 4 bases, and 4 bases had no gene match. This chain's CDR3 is CASSVGQGGYGYTF. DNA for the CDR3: TGCGCCAGCAGCGTCGGACAGGGGGGCTATGGCTACACCTTC.

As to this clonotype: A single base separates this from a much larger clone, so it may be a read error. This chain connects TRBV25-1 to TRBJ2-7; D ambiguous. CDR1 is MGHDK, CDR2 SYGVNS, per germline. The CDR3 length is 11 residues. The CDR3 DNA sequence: TGTGCCAGCAGTATCGGTACCGAGCAGTGCTTC. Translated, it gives CASSIGTEQCF.

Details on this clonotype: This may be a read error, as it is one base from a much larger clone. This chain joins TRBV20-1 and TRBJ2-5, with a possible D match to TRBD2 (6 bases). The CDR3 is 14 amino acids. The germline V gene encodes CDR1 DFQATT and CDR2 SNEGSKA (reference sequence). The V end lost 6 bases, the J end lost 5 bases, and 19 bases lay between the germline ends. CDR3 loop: CSATTSRRWETQYF. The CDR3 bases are TGCAGTGCCACAACTAGCAGGAGGTGGGAGACCCAGTACTTC.

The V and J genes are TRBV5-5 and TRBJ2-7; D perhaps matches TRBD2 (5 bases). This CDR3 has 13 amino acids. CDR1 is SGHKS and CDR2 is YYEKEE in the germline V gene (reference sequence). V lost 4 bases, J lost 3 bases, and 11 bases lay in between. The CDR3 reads CASSSGRNYEQYF. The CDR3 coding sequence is TGTGCCAGCAGCAGCGGACGAAACTACGAGCAGTACTTC.

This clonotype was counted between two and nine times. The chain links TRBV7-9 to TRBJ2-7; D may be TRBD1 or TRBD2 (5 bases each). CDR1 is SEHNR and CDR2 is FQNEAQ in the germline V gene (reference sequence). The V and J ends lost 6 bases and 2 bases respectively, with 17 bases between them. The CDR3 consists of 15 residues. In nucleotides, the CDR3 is TGTGCCAGCAGTGGTCGATCGGGGCAGACCTACGAGCAGTACTTC. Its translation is CASSGRSGQTYEQYF.

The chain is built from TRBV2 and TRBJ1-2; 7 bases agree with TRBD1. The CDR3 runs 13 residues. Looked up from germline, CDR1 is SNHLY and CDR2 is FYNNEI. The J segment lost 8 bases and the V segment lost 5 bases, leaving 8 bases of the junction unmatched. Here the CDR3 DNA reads TGTGCCAGCAGTCGAGACAGGGTCGGAGGCTACACCTTC. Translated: CASSRDRVGGYTF.

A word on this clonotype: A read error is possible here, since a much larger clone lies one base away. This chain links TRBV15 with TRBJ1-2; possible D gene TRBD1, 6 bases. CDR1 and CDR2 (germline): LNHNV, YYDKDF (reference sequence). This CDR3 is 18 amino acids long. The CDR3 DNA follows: TGTGCCACCAGCAGAGTATCGGTCAGGGGATTGGTAAACTATGGCCACACCTTC. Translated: CATSRVSVRGLVNYGHTF.

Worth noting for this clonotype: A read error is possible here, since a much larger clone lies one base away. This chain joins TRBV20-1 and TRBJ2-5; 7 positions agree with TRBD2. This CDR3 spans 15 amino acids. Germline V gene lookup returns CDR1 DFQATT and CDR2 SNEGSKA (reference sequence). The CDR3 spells CSARDSGGIQETHYF. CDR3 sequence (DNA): TGCAGTGCTAGAGATTCCGGGGGGATCCAAGAGACCCATTACTTC.